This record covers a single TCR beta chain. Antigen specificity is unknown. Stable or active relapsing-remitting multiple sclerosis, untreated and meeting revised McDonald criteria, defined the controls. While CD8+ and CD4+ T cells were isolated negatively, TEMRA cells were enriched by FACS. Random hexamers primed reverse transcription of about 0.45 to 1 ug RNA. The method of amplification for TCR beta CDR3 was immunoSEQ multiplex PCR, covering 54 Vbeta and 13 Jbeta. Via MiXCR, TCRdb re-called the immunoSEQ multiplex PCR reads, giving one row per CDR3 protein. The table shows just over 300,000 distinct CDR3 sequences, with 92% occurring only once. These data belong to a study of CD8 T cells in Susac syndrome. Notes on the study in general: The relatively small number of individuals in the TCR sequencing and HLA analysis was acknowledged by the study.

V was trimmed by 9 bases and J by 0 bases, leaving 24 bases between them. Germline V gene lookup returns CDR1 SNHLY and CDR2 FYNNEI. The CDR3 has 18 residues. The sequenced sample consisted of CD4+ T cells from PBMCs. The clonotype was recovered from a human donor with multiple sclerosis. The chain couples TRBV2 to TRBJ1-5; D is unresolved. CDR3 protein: CARAVGWKAWGSNQPQHF. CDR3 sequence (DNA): TGTGCCAGAGCTGTGGGGTGGAAGGCTTGGGGTAGCAATCAGCCCCAGCATTTT.